This T cell receptor beta chain is from a study of cytomegalovirus exposure and HLA in healthy donors. Study results and limitations: For most TCR beta V segments, an earlier analysis put the productive rate at about 90% or about 30% of the time. DRB1 had the most TCR associations and HLA-C the fewest, a later analysis found, with rates varying by HLA locus.

Unmatched junction bases numbered 8, after V lost 4 bases and J lost 4 bases. The CDR3 sequence is 15 residues long. The germline CDR1 and CDR2 sequences are PRHDT and FYEKMQ (reference sequence). Notes on this clone: Antigen: not known.

Both 60 Vbeta primers and 13 Jbeta primers went into the PCR. Repertoires were generated with immunoSEQ multiplex PCR, while TCRdb's copy carries only in-frame clones and drops some. In the table there are some 150,000 clones, approximately 87% of which are singletons. Sequencing was carried out using PBMCs. The source is a woman aged 25-40 years in good health and CMV-seronegative. J is TRBJ2-7 and V is TRBV13; 9 bases agree with TRBD2. DNA of the CDR3: TGTGCCAGCAGCTCCACCCAGCGGGAGGTATACGAGCAGTACTTC. Residues: CASSSTQREVYEQYF.